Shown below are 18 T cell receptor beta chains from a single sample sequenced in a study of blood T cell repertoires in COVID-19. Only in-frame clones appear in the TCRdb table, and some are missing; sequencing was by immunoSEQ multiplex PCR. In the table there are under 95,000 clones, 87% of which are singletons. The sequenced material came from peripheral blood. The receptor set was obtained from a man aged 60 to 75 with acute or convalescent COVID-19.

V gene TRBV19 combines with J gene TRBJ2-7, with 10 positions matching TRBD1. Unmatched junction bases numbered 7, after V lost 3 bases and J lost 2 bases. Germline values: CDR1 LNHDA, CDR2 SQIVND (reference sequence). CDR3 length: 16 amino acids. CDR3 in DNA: TGTGCCAGTAGTATGACGGCCGGGACAGGGGCCTACGAGCAGTACTTC. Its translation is CASSMTAGTGAYEQYF.

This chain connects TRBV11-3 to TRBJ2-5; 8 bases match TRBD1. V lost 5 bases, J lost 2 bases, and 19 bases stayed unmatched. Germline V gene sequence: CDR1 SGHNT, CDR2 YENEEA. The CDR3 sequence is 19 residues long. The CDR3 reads CASSPSSPGTGTDQETQYF. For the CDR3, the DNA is TGTGCCAGCAGCCCAAGTAGCCCCGGGACAGGAACAGATCAAGAGACCCAGTACTTC.

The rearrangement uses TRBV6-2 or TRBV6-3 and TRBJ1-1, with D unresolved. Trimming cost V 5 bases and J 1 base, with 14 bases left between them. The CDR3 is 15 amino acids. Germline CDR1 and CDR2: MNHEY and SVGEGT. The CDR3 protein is CASSDTTWSNTEAFF. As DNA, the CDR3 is TGTGCCAGCAGTGATACTACATGGTCGAACACTGAAGCTTTCTTT.

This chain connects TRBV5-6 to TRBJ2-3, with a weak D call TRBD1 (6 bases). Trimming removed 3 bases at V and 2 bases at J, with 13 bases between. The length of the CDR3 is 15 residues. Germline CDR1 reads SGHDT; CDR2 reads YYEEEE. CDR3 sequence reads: CASSSLDRSTDTQYF. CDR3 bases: TGTGCCAGCAGCTCCCTGGACAGATCCACAGATACGCAGTATTTT.

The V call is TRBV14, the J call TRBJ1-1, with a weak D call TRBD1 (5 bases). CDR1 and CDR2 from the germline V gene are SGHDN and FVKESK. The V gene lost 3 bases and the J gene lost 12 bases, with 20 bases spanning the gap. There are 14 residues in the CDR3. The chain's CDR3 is CASSHLSGTRGTFF. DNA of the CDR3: TGTGCCAGCAGCCACCTTTCAGGGACCCGCGGGACTTTCTTT.

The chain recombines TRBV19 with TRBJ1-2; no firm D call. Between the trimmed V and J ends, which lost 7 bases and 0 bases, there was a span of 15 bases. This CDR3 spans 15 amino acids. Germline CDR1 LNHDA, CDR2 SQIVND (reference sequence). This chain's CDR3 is CASTSVEGSNYGYTF. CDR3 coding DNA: TGTGCCAGTACCTCCGTAGAGGGATCTAACTATGGCTACACCTTC.

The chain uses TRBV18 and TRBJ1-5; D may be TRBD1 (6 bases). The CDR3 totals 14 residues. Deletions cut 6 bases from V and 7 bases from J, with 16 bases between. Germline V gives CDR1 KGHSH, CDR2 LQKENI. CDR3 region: CASSQTGSAQPQHF. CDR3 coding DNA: TGTGCCAGCTCCCAAACAGGGTCAGCCCAGCCCCAGCATTTT. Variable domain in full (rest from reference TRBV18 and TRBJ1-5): NAGVMQNPRHLVRRRGQEARLRCSPMKGHSHVYWYRQLPEEGLKFMVYLQKENIIDESGMPKERFSAEFPKEGPSILRIQQVVRGDSAAYFCASSQTGSAQPQHFGDGTRLSIL.

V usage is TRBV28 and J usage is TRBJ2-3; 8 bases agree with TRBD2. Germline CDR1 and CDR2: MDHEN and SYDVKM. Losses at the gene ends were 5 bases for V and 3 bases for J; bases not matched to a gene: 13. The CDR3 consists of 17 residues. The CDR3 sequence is CASSTPLAGGETDTQYF. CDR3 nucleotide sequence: TGTGCCAGCAGTACCCCCCTAGCCGGGGGGGAAACAGATACGCAGTATTTT.

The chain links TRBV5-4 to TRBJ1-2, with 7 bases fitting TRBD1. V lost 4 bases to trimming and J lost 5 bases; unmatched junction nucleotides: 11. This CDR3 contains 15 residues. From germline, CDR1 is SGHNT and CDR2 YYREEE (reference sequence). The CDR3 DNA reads TGTGCCAGCAGCGCAGGGACAGCAAAAGTTTATGGCTACACCTTC. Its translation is CASSAGTAKVYGYTF.

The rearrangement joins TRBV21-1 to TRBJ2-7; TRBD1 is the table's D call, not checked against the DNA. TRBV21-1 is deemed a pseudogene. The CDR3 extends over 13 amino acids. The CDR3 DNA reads TGTGCCAGCATTAAACAGGTCTCCTACGAGCAGTACTTC. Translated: CASIKQVSYEQYF.

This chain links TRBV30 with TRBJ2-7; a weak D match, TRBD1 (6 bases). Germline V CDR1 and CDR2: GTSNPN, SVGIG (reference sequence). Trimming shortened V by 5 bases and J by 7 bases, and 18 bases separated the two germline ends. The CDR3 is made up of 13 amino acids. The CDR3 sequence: CAWSPGHPSEQYF. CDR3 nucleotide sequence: TGTGCCTGGTCTCCGGGACATCCCTCGGAGCAGTACTTC.

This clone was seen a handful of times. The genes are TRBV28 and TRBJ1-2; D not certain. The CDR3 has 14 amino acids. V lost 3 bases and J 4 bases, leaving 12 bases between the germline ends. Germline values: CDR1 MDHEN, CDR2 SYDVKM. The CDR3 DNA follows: TGTGCCAGCAGTTTTACTGTCCCTAGCTATGGCTACACCTTC. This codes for CASSFTVPSYGYTF.

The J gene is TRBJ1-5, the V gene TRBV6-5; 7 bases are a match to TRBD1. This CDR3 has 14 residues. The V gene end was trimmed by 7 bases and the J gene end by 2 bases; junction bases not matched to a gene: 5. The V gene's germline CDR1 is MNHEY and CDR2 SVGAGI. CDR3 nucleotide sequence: TGTGCCAGCACCCCCGGGACAGGCAATCAGCCCCAGCATTTT. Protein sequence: CASTPGTGNQPQHF.

CDR3 nucleotide sequence: TGTGCCAGCTCACCACCGCGCGGGGCGGGGGGGCCCTACGAGCAGTACTTC. Its protein is CASSPPRGAGGPYEQYF. V and J are TRBV18 and TRBJ2-7; the match to TRBD2 covers 9 bases. The CDR3 contains 17 residues. V dropped 0 bases and J dropped 2; count of bases not matched to a gene: 8. The germline V gene encodes CDR1 KGHSH and CDR2 LQKENI. The entire variable domain, with the rest obtained from reference TRBV18 and TRBJ2-7, is as follows: NAGVMQNPRHLVRRRGQEARLRCSPMKGHSHVYWYRQLPEEGLKFMVYLQKENIIDESGMPKERFSAEFPKEGPSILRIQQVVRGDSAAYFCASSPPRGAGGPYEQYFGPGTRLTVT.

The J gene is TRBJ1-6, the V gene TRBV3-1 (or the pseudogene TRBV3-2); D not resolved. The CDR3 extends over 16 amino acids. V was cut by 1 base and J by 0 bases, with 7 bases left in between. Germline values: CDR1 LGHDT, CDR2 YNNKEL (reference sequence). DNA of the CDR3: TGTGCCAGCAGCCAAGGATACAGCTCCTATAATTCACCCCTCCACTTT. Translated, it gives CASSQGYSSYNSPLHF.

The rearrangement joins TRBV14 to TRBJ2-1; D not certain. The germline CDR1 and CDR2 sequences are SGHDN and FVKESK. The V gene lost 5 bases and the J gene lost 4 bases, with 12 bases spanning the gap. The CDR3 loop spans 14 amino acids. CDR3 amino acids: CASSFGRLYNEQFF. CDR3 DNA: TGTGCCAGCAGCTTCGGCAGGTTATACAATGAGCAGTTCTTC.

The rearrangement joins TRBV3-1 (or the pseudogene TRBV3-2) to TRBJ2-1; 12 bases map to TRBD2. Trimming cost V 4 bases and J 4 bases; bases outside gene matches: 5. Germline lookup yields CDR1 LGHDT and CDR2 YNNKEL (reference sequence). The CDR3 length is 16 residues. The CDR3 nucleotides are TGTGCCAGCAGCCTACTAGCGGGGGGCCAATACAATGAGCAGTTCTTC. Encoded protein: CASSLLAGGQYNEQFF.

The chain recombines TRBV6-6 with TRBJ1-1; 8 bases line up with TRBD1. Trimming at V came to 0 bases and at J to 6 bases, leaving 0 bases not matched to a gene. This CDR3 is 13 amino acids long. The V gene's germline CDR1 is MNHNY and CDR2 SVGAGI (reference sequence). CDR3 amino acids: CASSYSDRAEAFF. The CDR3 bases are TGTGCCAGCAGTTACTCGGACAGGGCTGAAGCTTTCTTT.